This is a list of T cell receptor beta chains from one sample in a study of beta chain features in type 1 diabetes. The data were produced by immunoSEQ multiplex PCR, yet TCRdb's version contains in-frame clones alone and is incomplete. The sample shows under 950,000 clones, roughly 16% of them seen only once. The sequenced sample consisted of naive CD4+ T cells from blood. The receptors derive from a young woman in good health. Both conserved end residues are part of each CDR3. Fields, in order: D gene, V gene, J gene, clone size, CDR3 DNA, CDR3 protein. D genes are given only for firm matches. Size is omitted from some rows. Given values are once, few, many or a class for expanded clones.

.	TRBV5-1	TRBJ2-7	.	TGCGCCAGCAGCTCGCAGGGTTCCAGGTCCCAGTACTTC	CASSSQGSRSQYF
.	TRBV10-3	TRBJ2-7	.	TGTGCCATCAGTGAGTACGAGGGTACCTATTACGAGCAGTACTTC	CAISEYEGTYYEQYF
.	TRBV27	TRBJ2-3	.	TGTGCCAGCAGCCCCTACAGGCCCACATTCTTGAATACGCAGTATTTT	CASSPYRPTFLNTQYF
.	TRBV14	TRBJ2-5	.	TGTGCCAGCAGCCAACGATGGGAGACCCAGTACTTC	CASSQRWETQYF
.	TRBV5-1	TRBJ2-6	few	TGCGCCAGCAGCTTGGCCCGCTCTGGGGCCAACGTCCTGACTTTC	CASSLARSGANVLTF
.	TRBV19	TRBJ1-2	.	TGTGCCAGTACGAATCCGGGACGGATTTCTGGCTACACCTTC	CASTNPGRISGYTF
TRBD2	TRBV7-3	TRBJ2-1	few	TGTGCCAGCAGCTTAACTAGCGGGTATTACAATGAGCAGTTCTTC	CASSLTSGYYNEQFF
.	TRBV7-2	TRBJ2-5	.	TGTGCCAGCAGCTTCGCCACGATCCGTTCGGGGACCCAGTACTTC	CASSFATIRSGTQYF
.	TRBV6-6	TRBJ1-5	.	TGTGCCAGCAGTTACTCGGGTGGGGCGCCCCAGCATTTT	CASSYSGGAPQHF
.	TRBV25-1	TRBJ2-5	few	TGTGCCAGCAGTGAATTTGGAGTGTACCAAGAGACCCAGTACTTC	CASSEFGVYQETQYF
.	TRBV18	TRBJ1-4	few	TGTGCCAGCTCACGGGGAAGAAATGAAAAACTGTTTTTT	CASSRGRNEKLFF
.	TRBV5-8	TRBJ1-2	.	TGTGCCAGCAGCTTCGGAGGCAGGCCTACTCTTTCCTATGGCTACACCTTC	CASSFGGRPTLSYGYTF
.	TRBV5-4	TRBJ2-1	few	TGTGCCAGCAGCTTAGGGCTAGAAGACTACAATGAGCAGTTCTTC	CASSLGLEDYNEQFF
TRBD1	TRBV7-6	TRBJ2-3	once	TGTGCCAGCAGCCTAGGGACAGGGGGCGCAGATACGCAGTATTTT	CASSLGTGGADTQYF
.	TRBV7-9	TRBJ1-4	many	TGTGCCAGCAGCACAACCGGGACACTTGAAAAACTGTTTTTT	CASSTTGTLEKLFF
.	TRBV6-1	TRBJ1-2	.	TGTGCCAGCTACCTCCGGGGTCGAAACTATGGCTACACCTTC	CASYLRGRNYGYTF
.	TRBV5-1	TRBJ2-5	.	TGCGCCAGCAGGGCAGGGGAAGAGACCCAGTACTTC	CASRAGEETQYF
.	TRBV7-2	TRBJ1-1	.	TGTGCCAGCAGCTTCCCTCAGGGGACTGAAGCTTTCTTT	CASSFPQGTEAFF
.	TRBV2	TRBJ2-7	.	TGTGCCAGCAATCCCCTGGGGTTTGGTTACGAGCAGTACTTC	CASNPLGFGYEQYF
.	TRBV19	TRBJ2-2	.	TGTGCCAGTAGTTCTTGGAGGCGGGGGCCCAACACCGGGGAGCTGTTTTTT	CASSSWRRGPNTGELFF
.	TRBV6-5	TRBJ1-1	few	TGTGCCAGCAGTTACGGACAGAACACTGAAGCTTTCTTT	CASSYGQNTEAFF
TRBD1	TRBV7-9	TRBJ1-4	.	TGTGCCAGCAGCCGACGGACAGGGGTTAATGAAAAACTGTTTTTT	CASSRRTGVNEKLFF
TRBD2	TRBV29-1	TRBJ2-1	few	TGCAGCGTTGACGGGTTGCGGGGGTACAATGAGCAGTTCTTC	CSVDGLRGYNEQFF
.	TRBV5-8	TRBJ2-6	few	TGTGCCAGCAGCTTGTTCTCTGGGGCCAACGTCCTGACTTTC	CASSLFSGANVLTF
.	TRBV7-9	TRBJ2-7	.	TGTGCCAGCAGCTTAAATCCAACAGGGAGCTCCTACGAGCAGTACTTC	CASSLNPTGSSYEQYF
TRBD1	TRBV9	TRBJ2-1	.	TGTGCCAGCAACCCTAGTCCAGGGGGCCCCTACAATGAGCAGTTCTTC	CASNPSPGGPYNEQFF
.	TRBV23-1	TRBJ1-3	few	TGCGCCAGCAGCCGATACCCTGGGCCGGACACCATATATTTT	CASSRYPGPDTIYF
.	TRBV6-6	TRBJ2-1	.	TGTGCCAGCAGCGAAGAGCGTGGCGAGCAGTTCTTC	CASSEERGEQFF
TRBD2	TRBV2	TRBJ2-2	few	TGTGCCAGCAGTGACCTAGCGGGAGGGGCCGGGGAGCTGTTTTTT	CASSDLAGGAGELFF
.	TRBV7-9	TRBJ2-1	.	TGTGCCAGCAGCTTAGGACGGCCTAGTGTCTTCGTCGGGTTCTTC	CASSLGRPSVFVGFF
.	TRBV9	TRBJ1-5	few	TGTGCCAGCAGCGTAGTCCCGAACAGTTCGAGCAATCAGCCCCAGCATTTT	CASSVVPNSSSNQPQHF
TRBD2	TRBV5-4	TRBJ2-1	.	TGTGCCAGCAGCACGATACTAGCGAGCTCCTACAATGAGCAGTTCTTC	CASSTILASSYNEQFF
TRBD2	TRBV2	TRBJ2-1	few	TGTGCCAGCTCGGAGGGACTAGCGGAGTACAATGAGCAGTTCTTC	CASSEGLAEYNEQFF
.	TRBV7-9	TRBJ2-2	.	TGTGCCAGCAGCTTAGCACCCGGGGCCGCGAACACCGGGGAGCTGTTTTTT	CASSLAPGAANTGELFF
TRBD1	TRBV6-6	TRBJ2-7	.	TGTGCCAGCAGTTACCGTCTTGGACAGGGGGCCTACGAGCAGTACTTC	CASSYRLGQGAYEQYF
TRBD2	TRBV10-3	TRBJ2-1	.	TGTGCCATCCGGACTAGCGGCAATGAGCAGTTCTTC	CAIRTSGNEQFF
.	TRBV11-2	TRBJ2-2	few	TGTGCCAGCAGTCCGAGCCGGCTGTTCACCGGGGAGCTGTTTTTT	CASSPSRLFTGELFF
.	TRBV28	TRBJ2-7	.	TGTGCCAGCAGTTCCCCCGCGTGGGGGACCTACGAGCAGTACTTC	CASSSPAWGTYEQYF
.	TRBV7-9	TRBJ1-1	few	TGTGCCAGCAGCTATTTTGGGTTGAACACTGAAGCTTTCTTT	CASSYFGLNTEAFF
.	TRBV7-2	TRBJ2-7	few	TGTGCCAGCAGCCGTTTTTTCGACGAGCAGTACTTC	CASSRFFDEQYF
TRBD2	TRBV6-1	TRBJ2-1	few	TGTGCCAGCAGTAACTTAGCGGGAGGAATGGGTGAGCAGTTCTTC	CASSNLAGGMGEQFF
.	TRBV28	TRBJ2-2	.	TGTGCCAGCACGAGTCCGGGACATACTTCATTCGGGGAGCTGTTTTTT	CASTSPGHTSFGELFF
TRBD2	TRBV10-3	TRBJ2-1	.	TGTGCCATCTCACCGGGACTAGCGGGAGGGGTTGAGCAGTTCTTC	CAISPGLAGGVEQFF
.	TRBV28	TRBJ2-3	few	TGTGCCAGCAGTTTTAGGGGAATCGGCACAGATACGCAGTATTTT	CASSFRGIGTDTQYF
.	TRBV28	TRBJ1-5	few	TGTGCCAGCAGGATGGAACGGGGACATAGCAATCAGCCCCAGCATTTT	CASRMERGHSNQPQHF
.	TRBV2	TRBJ2-5	.	TGTGCCAGCAGTGAGGCTGGAACCTACCAAGAGACCCAGTACTTC	CASSEAGTYQETQYF
.	TRBV29-1	TRBJ2-7	.	TGCAGCGTTGTATGGGACCCCAATTCCGAGCAGTACTTC	CSVVWDPNSEQYF
.	TRBV4-3	TRBJ2-2	.	TGCGCCAGCAGCCTATCTCAGACACTCGCTTCCGGGGAGCTGTTTTTT	CASSLSQTLASGELFF
.	TRBV7-2	TRBJ2-1	few	TGTGCCAGCAGCTTAGCGGGATCTTACAATGAGCAGTTCTTC	CASSLAGSYNEQFF
.	TRBV5-1	TRBJ2-7	.	TGCGCCAGCAAATTCTTCTTTGGGGCGCGGGAGCAGTACTTC	CASKFFFGAREQYF
.	TRBV7-9	TRBJ2-7	few	TGTGCCAGCAGCTTACAAGGGGTCGGCTACGAGCAGTACTTC	CASSLQGVGYEQYF